This T cell receptor beta chain was captured in a study of blood T cell repertoires in COVID-19. The CDR3 is 15 amino acids. The J segment lost 1 base and the V segment lost 3 bases, leaving 3 bases of the junction unmatched. CDR1 is SGHTA and CDR2 is FQGNSA in the germline V gene. Clones were sequenced by immunoSEQ multiplex PCR, and TCRdb holds only the in-frame ones, with some missing. Found here are about 520,000 clones, over 75% of them singletons; the top ten hold 3.2%. As to this clone: One base away lies a much larger clone, so this may be a sequencing read error.

The receptor comes from a human donor in a cohort sampled during active COVID-19. The sequencing sample was made of peripheral blood. The chain combines TRBV7-2 with TRBJ2-7; the match to TRBD1 covers 10 bases. CDR3 amino acids: CASSFPGQGSYEQYF. CDR3 DNA: TGTGCCAGCAGCTTCCCGGGACAGGGGTCCTACGAGCAGTACTTC.